This passage covers 5 T cell receptor beta chains from one sample sequenced in a study of T cells in localized non-small cell lung cancer. Profiling relied on immunoSEQ multiplex PCR, and the TCRdb table lists in-frame clones only, not all of them. The table includes about 34,000 clones, roughly 86% detected once. Sequenced material: peripheral blood, taken before any cancer treatment. The receptors shown here come from a woman aged 40 to 75 with stage I lung adenocarcinoma.

V is TRBV6-1 and J is TRBJ1-4, with TRBD1 matching 7 bases. Trimming took 2 bases from V and 6 from J; bases not matched to a gene: 6. The length of the CDR3 is 15 residues. Germline CDR1 is MNHNS and CDR2 is SASEGT. The CDR3 region has the DNA TGTGCCAGCAGTGAACGAGGGGGCGATTATGAAAAACTGTTTTTT. It encodes CASSERGGDYEKLFF.

V is TRBV27 and J is TRBJ1-5; D call uncertain. CDR3 size: 16 residues. V shed 6 bases and J shed 0 bases, with 15 bases lying between them. Per germline, CDR1 MNHEY and CDR2 SMNVEV (reference sequence). In DNA form, the CDR3 reads TGTGCCAGCAGCCCGTTCGGGGTTCGTAGCAATCAGCCCCAGCATTTT. The encoded protein is CASSPFGVRSNQPQHF.

The V and J genes are TRBV6-5 and TRBJ1-4, with 9 bases lining up with TRBD1. The germline gives CDR1 MNHEY, CDR2 SVGAGI. The V and J ends lost 6 bases and 5 bases, in that order; junction bases with no gene match: 4. The CDR3 sequence is 14 residues long. CDR3: CASRWGTGNEKLFF. The CDR3, as DNA: TGTGCCAGCAGGTGGGGGACAGGGAATGAAAAACTGTTTTTT.

The J gene is TRBJ2-7, the V gene TRBV11-2, with D possibly TRBD2 on 6 matching bases. V lost 1 base, J lost 3 bases, and 16 bases lay in between. There are 16 residues in the CDR3. Germline V gives CDR1 SGHAT, CDR2 FQNNGV. CDR3 DNA sequence: TGTGCCAGCAGCTTAGTACCGGTCATGGACTACTACGAGCAGTACTTC. Its translation is CASSLVPVMDYYEQYF.

V is TRBV7-6 and J is TRBJ1-6; D gene ambiguous. Trimming took 5 bases from V and 7 from J, leaving 12 bases between them. CDR3 length equals 14 residues. Germline values: CDR1 SGHVS, CDR2 FNYEAQ. CDR3 amino acids: CASSLGRGNSPLHF. CDR3 nucleotide sequence: TGTGCCAGCAGCCTGGGTAGAGGGAATTCACCCCTCCACTTT.